A selection of T cell receptor beta chains follows, all from one sample in a study of molecular identifiers for immune sequencing clone quantification. TCRdb re-called the PCR reads with MiXCR, one entry per CDR3 protein. The sample has hundreds of thousands of distinct CDR3 sequences; around 21% are singletons. The specimen was naive CD8+ T cells from blood, with Jurkat cell RNA spiked in. These receptors were collected from a human donor in good health. Some libraries in this study had Jurkat cell RNA spiked in. CDR3s leave out the opening cysteine and the closing phenylalanine or tryptophan.

V gene,J gene,CDR3 protein
TRBV4-3,TRBJ2-1,ASSQDFLSSGGAANEQF
TRBV10-2,TRBJ1-1,ASSESSGQAGTEAF
TRBV6-2/TRBV6-3,TRBJ2-5,ASSLLGTRFLRETQY
TRBV20-1,TRBJ1-3,SARDEREGLSGNTIY
TRBV2,TRBJ1-1,ARGQTPFGAEAF
TRBV30,TRBJ2-1,AWGTIAGGFIHEQF
TRBV4-1,TRBJ2-7,ASSQVPGPYSYEQY
TRBV7-9,TRBJ2-4,ASSSPGNIQY
TRBV5-6,TRBJ2-3,ASSNQGRTDTQY
TRBV12-3/TRBV12-4,TRBJ1-4,ASSSSNLEKLF
TRBV28,TRBJ2-7,ASSLYSGGQSYEQY
TRBV29-1,TRBJ2-3,SVRGSSTDTQY
TRBV14,TRBJ1-1,ASSQVAGVNTEAF
TRBV7-9,TRBJ1-1,ASSAPGGATTEAF
TRBV7-2,TRBJ1-4,ASSSLVGYRDEKLF
TRBV19,TRBJ2-7,ASSSQGDSYEQY